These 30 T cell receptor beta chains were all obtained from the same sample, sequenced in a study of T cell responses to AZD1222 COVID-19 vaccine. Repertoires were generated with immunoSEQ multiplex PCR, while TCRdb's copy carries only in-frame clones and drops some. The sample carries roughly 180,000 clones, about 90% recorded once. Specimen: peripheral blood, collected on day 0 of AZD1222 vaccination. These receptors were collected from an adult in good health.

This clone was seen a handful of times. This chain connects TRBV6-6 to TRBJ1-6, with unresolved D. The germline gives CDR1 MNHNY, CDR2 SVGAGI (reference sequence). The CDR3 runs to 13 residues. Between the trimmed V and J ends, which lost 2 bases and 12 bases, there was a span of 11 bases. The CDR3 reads CASSYGLGRPLHF. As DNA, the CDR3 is TGTGCCAGCAGTTACGGACTTGGCAGACCCCTCCACTTT.

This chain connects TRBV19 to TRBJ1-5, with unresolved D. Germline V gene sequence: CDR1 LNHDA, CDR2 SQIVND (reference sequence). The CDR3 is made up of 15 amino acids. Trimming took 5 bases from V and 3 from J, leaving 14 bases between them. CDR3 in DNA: TGTGCCAGTAGTCCTTCGGGCGGATACAATCAGCCCCAGCATTTT. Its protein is CASSPSGGYNQPQHF.

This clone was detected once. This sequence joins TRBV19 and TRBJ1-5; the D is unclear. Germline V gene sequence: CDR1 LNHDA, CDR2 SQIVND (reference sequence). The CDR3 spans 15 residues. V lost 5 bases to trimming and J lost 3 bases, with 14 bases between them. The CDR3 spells CASSLLDGYNQPQHF. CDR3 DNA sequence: TGTGCCAGTAGTTTACTGGACGGGTACAATCAGCCCCAGCATTTT. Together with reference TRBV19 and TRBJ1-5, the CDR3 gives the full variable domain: DGGITQSPKYLFRKEGQNVTLSCEQNLNHDAMYWYRQDPGQGLRLIYYSQIVNDFQKGDIAEGYSVSREKKESFPLTVTSAQKNPTAFYLCASSLLDGYNQPQHFGDGTRLSIL.

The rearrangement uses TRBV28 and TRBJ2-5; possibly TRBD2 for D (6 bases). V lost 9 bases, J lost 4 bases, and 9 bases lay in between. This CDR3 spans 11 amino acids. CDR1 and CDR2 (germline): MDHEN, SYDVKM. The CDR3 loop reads CASRGLETQYF. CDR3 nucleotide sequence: TGTGCCAGTCGGGGGTTAGAGACCCAGTACTTC.

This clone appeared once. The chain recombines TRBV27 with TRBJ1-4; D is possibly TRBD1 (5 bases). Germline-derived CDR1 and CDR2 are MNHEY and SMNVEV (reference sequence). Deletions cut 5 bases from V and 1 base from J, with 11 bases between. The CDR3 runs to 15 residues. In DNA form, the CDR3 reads TGTGCCAGCAGTCAAAGGAGGGGAACTAATGAAAAACTGTTTTTT. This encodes CASSQRRGTNEKLFF.

CDR3 in amino acids: CASSKRRGLAAYEQYF. CDR3 coding DNA: TGTGCCAGCAGCAAGCGACGTGGACTAGCGGCCTACGAGCAGTACTTC. The rearrangement joins TRBV21-1 to TRBJ2-7; TRBD2, the table's D call, was not compared with the DNA. TRBV21-1 is assigned pseudogene status. The CDR3 length is 16 residues.

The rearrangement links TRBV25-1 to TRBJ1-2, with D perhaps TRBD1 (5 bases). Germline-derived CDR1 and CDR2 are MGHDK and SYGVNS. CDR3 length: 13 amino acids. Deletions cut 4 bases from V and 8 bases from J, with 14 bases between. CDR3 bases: TGTGCCAGCAGTGGGTACGGGGCTGGGGGCTACACCTTC. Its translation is CASSGYGAGGYTF.

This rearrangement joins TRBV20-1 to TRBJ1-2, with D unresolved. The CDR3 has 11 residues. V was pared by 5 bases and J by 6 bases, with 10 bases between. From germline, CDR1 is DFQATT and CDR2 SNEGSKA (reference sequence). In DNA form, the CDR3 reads TGCAGTGCTTGGCGAGGGCATGGCTACACCTTC. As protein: CSAWRGHGYTF.

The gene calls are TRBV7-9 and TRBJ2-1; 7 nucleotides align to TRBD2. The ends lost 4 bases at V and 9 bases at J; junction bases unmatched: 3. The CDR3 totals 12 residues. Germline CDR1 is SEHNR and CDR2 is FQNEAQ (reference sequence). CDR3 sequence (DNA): TGTGCCAGCAGCTCCCTAGCGGTTGAGCAGTTCTTC. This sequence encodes CASSSLAVEQFF.

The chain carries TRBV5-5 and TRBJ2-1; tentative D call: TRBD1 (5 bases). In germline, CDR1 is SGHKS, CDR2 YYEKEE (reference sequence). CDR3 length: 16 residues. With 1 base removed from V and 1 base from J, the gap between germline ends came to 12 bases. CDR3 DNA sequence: TGTGCCAGCAGCTTGCGGCAGGGTGTTTCCTACAATGAGCAGTTCTTC. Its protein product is CASSLRQGVSYNEQFF.

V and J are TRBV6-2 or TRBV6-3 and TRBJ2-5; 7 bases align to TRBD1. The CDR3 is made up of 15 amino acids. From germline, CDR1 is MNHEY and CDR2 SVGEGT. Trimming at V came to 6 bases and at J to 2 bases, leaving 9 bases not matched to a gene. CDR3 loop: CASSPPGGQQETQYF. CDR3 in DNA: TGTGCCAGCAGCCCCCCAGGGGGACAGCAAGAGACCCAGTACTTC.

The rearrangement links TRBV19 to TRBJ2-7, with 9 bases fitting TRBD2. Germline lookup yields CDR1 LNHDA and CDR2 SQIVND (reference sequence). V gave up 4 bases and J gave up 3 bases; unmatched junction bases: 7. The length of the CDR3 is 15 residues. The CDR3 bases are TGTGCCAGTAGTAACAGACTAGCGGAGATCTACGAGCAGTACTTC. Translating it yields CASSNRLAEIYEQYF.

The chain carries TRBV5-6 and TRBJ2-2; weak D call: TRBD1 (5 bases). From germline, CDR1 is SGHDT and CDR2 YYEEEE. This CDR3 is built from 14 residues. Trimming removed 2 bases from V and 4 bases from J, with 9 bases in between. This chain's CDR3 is CASSFRQGTGELFF. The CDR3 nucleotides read TGTGCCAGCAGCTTCAGGCAGGGCACCGGGGAGCTGTTTTTT.

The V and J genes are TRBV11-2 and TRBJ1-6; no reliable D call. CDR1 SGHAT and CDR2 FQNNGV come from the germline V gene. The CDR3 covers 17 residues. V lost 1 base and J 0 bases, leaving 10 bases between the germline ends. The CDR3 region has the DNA TGTGCCAGCAGCTTAGTGGGCGGTACCTCCTATAATTCACCCCTCCACTTT. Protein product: CASSLVGGTSYNSPLHF.

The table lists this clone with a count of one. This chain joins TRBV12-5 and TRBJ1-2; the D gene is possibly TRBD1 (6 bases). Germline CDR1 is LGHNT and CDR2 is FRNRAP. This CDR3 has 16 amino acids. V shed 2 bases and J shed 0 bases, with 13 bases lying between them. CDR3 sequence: CASGLRQGPANYGYTF. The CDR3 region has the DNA TGTGCTAGTGGTTTGAGGCAGGGGCCCGCTAACTATGGCTACACCTTC.

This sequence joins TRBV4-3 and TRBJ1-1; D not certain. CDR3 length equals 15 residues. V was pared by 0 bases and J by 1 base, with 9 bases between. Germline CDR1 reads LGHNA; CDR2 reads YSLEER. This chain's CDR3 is CASSQDRRSNTEAFF. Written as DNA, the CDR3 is TGCGCCAGCAGCCAAGATAGGCGGTCGAACACTGAAGCTTTCTTT.

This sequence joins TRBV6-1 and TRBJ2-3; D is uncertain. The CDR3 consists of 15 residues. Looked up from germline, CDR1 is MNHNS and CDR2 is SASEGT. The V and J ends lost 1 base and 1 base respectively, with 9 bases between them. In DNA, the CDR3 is TGTGCCAGCAGTGAAGGGCAGTTTGGCACAGATACGCAGTATTTT. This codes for CASSEGQFGTDTQYF.

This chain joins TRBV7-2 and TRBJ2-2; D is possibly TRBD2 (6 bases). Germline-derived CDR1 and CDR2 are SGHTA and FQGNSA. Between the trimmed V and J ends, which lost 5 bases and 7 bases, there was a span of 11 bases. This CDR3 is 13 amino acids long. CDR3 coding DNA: TGTGCCAGCAGCGCCGGGACTCACGGGGAGCTGTTTTTT. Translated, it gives CASSAGTHGELFF.

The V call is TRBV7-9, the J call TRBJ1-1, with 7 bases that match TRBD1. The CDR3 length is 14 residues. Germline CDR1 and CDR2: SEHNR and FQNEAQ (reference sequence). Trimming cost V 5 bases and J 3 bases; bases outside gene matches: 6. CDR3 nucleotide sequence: TGTGCCAGCAGCCCCCTGGGACAGTACACTGAAGCTTTCTTT. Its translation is CASSPLGQYTEAFF.

This chain's CDR3 is CSAWGSPLHF. The CDR3 DNA is TGCAGTGCCTGGGGTTCACCCCTCCACTTT. J is TRBJ1-6 and V is TRBV20-1; D not certain. Germline V CDR1 and CDR2: DFQATT, SNEGSKA (reference sequence). V lost 6 bases, J lost 9 bases, and 6 bases lay in between. This CDR3 is 10 amino acids long.

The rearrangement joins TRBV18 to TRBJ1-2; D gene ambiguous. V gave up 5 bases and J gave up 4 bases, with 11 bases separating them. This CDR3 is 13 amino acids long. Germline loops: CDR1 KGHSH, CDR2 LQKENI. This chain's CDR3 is CASSFDVVYGYTF. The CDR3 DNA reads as TGTGCCAGCTCATTCGACGTAGTCTATGGCTACACCTTC.

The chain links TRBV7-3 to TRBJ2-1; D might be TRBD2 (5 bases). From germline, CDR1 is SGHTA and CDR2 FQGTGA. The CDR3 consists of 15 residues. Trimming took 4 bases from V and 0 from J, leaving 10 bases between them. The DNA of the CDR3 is TGTGCCAGCAGCTGGACTCCACACTCCTACAATGAGCAGTTCTTC. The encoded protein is CASSWTPHSYNEQFF.

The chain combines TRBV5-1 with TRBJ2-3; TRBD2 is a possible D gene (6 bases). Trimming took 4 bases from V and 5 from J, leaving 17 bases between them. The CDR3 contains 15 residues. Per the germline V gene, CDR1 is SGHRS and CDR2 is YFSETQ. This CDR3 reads CASSLPSYGGDTQYF. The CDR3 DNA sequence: TGCGCCAGCAGCCTGCCCTCCTACGGGGGAGATACGCAGTATTTT.

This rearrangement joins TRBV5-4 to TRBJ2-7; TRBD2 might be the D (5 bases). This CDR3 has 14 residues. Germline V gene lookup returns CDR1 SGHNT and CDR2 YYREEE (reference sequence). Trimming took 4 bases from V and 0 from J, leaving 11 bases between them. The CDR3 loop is CASSTEGRSYEQYF. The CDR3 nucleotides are TGTGCCAGCAGCACCGAGGGCCGCTCCTACGAGCAGTACTTC.

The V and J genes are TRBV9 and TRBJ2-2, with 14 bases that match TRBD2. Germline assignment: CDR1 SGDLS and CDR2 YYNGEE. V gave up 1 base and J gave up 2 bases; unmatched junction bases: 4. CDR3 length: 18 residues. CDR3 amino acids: CASSVLTSGGANTGELFF. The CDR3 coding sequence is TGTGCCAGCAGCGTACTGACTAGCGGGGGGGCAAACACCGGGGAGCTGTTTTTT.

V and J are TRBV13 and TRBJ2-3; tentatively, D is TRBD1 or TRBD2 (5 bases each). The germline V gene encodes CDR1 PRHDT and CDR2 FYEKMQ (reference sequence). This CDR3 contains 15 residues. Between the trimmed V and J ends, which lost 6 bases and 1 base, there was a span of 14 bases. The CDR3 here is CASRMLGEGTDTQYF. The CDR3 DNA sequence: TGTGCCAGCAGAATGCTGGGGGAAGGCACAGATACGCAGTATTTT.

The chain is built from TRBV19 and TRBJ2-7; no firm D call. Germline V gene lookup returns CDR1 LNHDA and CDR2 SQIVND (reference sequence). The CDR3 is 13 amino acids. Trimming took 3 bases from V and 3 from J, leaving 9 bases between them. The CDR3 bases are TGTGCCAGTAGTATGAATGGTGGCTACGAGCAGTACTTC. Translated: CASSMNGGYEQYF.

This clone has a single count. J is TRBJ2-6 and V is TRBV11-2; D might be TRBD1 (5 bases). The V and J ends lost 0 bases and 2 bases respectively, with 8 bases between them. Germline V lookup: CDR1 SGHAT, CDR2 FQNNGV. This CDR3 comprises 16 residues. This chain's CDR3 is CASSLEGVPGANVLTF. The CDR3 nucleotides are TGTGCCAGCAGCTTAGAAGGGGTGCCTGGGGCCAACGTCCTGACTTTC.

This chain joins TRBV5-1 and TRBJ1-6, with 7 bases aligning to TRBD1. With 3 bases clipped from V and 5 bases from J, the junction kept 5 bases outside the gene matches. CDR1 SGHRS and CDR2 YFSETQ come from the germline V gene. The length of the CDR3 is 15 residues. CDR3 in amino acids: CASSSPGQDNSPLHF. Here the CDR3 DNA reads TGCGCCAGCAGCTCCCCAGGACAGGATAATTCACCCCTCCACTTT.

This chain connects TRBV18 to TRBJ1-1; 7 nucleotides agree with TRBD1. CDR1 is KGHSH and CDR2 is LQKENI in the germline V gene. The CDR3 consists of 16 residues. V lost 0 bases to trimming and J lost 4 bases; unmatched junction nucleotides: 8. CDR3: CASSPPSGGQFTEAFF. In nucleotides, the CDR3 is TGTGCCAGCTCACCACCGTCGGGGGGACAGTTCACTGAAGCTTTCTTT.